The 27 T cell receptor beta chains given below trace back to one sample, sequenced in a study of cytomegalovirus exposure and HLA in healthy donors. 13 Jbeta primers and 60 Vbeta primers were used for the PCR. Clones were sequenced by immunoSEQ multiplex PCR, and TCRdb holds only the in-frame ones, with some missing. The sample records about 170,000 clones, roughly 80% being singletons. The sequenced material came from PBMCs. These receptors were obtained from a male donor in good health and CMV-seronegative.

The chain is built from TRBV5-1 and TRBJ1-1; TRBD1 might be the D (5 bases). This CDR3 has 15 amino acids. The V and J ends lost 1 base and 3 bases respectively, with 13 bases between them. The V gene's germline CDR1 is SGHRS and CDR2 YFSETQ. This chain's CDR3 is CASSLTPPGDTEAFF. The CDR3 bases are TGCGCCAGCAGCTTGACGCCTCCGGGGGACACTGAAGCTTTCTTT. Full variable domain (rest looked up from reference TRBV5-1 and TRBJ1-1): KAGVTQTPRYLIKTRGQQVTLSCSPISGHRSVSWYQQTPGQGLQFLFEYFSETQRNKGNFPGRFSGRQFSNSRSEMNVSTLELGDSALYLCASSLTPPGDTEAFFGQGTRLTVV.

The CDR3 here is CASSQGDIQYF. In DNA form, the CDR3 reads TGTGCCAGCAGCCAAGGAGACATTCAGTACTTC. The chain joins TRBV5-6 to TRBJ2-4; D not certain. Trimming left V 4 bases short and J 8 bases short, with 7 bases between. Looked up from germline, CDR1 is SGHDT and CDR2 is YYEEEE. This CDR3 is built from 11 residues.

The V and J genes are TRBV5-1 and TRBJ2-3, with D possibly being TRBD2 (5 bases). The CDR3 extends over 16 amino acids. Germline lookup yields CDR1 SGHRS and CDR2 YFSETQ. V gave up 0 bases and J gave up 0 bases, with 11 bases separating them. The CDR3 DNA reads TGCGCCAGCAGCTTGGAGGTAGCGTCTAGCACAGATACGCAGTATTTT. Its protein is CASSLEVASSTDTQYF.

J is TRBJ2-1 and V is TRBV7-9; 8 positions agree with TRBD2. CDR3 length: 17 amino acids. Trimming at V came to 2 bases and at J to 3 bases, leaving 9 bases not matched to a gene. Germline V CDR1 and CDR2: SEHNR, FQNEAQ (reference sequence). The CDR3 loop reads CASSLTVRAGGYNEQFF. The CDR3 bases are TGTGCCAGCAGCTTAACAGTTCGGGCGGGAGGCTACAATGAGCAGTTCTTC.

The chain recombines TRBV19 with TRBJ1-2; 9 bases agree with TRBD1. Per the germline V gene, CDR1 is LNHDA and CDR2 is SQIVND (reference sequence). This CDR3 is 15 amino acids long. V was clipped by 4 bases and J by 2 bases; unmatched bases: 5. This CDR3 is CASSTWTGANYGYTF. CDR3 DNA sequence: TGTGCCAGTAGTACCTGGACAGGGGCGAACTATGGCTACACCTTC.

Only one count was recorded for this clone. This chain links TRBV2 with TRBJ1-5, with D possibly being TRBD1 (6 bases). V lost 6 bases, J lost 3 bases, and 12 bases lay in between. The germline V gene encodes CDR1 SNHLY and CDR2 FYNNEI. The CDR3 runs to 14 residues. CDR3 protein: CASSAGGANQPQHF. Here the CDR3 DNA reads TGTGCCAGCAGCGCGGGGGGGGCCAATCAGCCCCAGCATTTT.

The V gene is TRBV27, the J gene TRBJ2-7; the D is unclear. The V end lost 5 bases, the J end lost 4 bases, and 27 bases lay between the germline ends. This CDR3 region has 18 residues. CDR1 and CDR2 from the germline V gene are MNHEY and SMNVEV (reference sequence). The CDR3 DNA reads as TGTGCCAGCAGTCCCCTGGGCAGGTCTCCTCTCAATAATTACGAGCAGTACTTC. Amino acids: CASSPLGRSPLNNYEQYF.

Here the CDR3 reads CASSPLGTGGDSEQYF. CDR3 coding DNA: TGTGCCAGCTCACCACTCGGGACAGGGGGCGACTCCGAGCAGTACTTC. J is TRBJ2-5 and V is TRBV18, with 12 bases aligning to TRBD1. The assigned J gene may be wrong: the sequence end matches TRBJ2-7 better. Germline V lookup: CDR1 KGHSH, CDR2 LQKENI. The CDR3 covers 16 residues.

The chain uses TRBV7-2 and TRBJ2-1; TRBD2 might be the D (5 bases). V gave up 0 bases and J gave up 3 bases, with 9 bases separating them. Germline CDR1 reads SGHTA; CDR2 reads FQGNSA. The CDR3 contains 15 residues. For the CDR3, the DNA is TGTGCCAGCAGCTTAGCGGGAGACGGCTACAATGAGCAGTTCTTC. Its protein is CASSLAGDGYNEQFF.

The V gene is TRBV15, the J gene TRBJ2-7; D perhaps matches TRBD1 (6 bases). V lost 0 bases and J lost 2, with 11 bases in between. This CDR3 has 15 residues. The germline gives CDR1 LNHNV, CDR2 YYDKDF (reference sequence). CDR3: CATSREAGETYEQYF. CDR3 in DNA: TGTGCCACCAGCAGAGAGGCAGGGGAAACCTACGAGCAGTACTTC. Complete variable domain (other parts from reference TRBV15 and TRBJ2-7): DAMVIQNPRYQVTQFGKPVTLSCSQTLNHNVMYWYQQKSSQAPKLLFHYYDKDFNNEADTPDNFQSRRPNTSFCFLDIRSPGLGDTAMYLCATSREAGETYEQYFGPGTRLTVT.

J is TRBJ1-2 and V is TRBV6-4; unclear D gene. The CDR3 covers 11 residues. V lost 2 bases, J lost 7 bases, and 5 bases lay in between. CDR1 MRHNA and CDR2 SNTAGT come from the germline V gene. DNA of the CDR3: TGTGCCAGCAGTGACCACAGTGGCTACACCTTC. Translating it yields CASSDHSGYTF.

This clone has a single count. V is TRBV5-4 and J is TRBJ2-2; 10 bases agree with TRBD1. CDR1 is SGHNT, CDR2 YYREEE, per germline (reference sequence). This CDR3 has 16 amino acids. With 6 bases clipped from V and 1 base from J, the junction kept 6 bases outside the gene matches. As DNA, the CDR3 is TGTGCCAGCAAAAGCGGGGACAGGGGGAACACCGGGGAGCTGTTTTTT. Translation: CASKSGDRGNTGELFF.

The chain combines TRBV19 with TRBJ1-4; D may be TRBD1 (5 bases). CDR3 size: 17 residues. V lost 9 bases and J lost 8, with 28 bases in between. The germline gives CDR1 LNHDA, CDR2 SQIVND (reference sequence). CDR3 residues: CARIGGTPPLAPEKLFF. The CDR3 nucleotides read TGTGCCAGAATCGGGGGGACTCCTCCCCTGGCACCGGAAAAACTGTTTTTT.

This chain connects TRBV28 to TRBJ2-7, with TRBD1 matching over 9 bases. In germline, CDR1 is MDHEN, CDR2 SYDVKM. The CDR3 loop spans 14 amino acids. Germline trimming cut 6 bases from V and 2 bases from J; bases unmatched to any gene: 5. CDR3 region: CASRGTGQTYEQYF. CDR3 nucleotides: TGTGCCAGCAGGGGGACAGGGCAAACCTACGAGCAGTACTTC.

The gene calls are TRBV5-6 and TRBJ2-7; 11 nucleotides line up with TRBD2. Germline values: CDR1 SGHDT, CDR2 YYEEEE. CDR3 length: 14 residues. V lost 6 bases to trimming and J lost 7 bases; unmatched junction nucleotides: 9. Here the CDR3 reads CASIRLAGPGEQYF. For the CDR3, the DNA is TGTGCCAGCATCAGACTAGCGGGGCCAGGGGAGCAGTACTTC.

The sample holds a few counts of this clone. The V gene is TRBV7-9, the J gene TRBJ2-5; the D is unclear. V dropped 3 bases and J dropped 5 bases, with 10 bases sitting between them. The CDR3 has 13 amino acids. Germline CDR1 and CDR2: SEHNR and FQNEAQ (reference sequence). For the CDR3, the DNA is TGTGCCAGCAGCTTTGAACCCGGTGAGACCCAGTACTTC. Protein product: CASSFEPGETQYF.

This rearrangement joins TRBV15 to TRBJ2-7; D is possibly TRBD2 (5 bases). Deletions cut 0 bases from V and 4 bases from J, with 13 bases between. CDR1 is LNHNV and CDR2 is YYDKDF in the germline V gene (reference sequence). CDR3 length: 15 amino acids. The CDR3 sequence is CATSRDRGYGYEQYF. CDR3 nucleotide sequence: TGTGCCACCAGCAGAGATCGGGGTTACGGTTACGAGCAGTACTTC.

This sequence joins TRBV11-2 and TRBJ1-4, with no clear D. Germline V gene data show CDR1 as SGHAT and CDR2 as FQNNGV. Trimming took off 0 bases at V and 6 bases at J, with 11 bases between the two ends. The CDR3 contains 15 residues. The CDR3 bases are TGTGCCAGCAGCTTAGATTGGGCAGATTATGAAAAACTGTTTTTT. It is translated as CASSLDWADYEKLFF. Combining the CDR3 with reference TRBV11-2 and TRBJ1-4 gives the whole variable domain EAGVAQSPRYKIIEKRQSVAFWCNPISGHATLYWYQQILGQGPKLLIQFQNNGVVDDSQLPKDRFSAERLKGVDSTLKIQPAKLEDSAVYLCASSLDWADYEKLFFGSGTQLSVL.

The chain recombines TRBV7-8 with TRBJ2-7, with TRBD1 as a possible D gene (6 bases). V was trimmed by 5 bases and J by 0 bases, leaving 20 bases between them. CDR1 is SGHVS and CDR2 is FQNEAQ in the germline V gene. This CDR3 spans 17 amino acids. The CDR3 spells CASSTRTWTVLSYEQYF. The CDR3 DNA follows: TGTGCCAGCAGCACTCGAACGTGGACAGTCCTCTCCTACGAGCAGTACTTC.

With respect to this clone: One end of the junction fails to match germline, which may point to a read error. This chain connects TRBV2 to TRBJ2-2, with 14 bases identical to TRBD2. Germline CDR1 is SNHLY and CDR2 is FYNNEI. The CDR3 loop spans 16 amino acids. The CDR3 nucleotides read TGTGCCAGCAGTGAAGCCCTGGGACTAGCGGGAGTTTCCCATCAATTT. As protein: CASSEALGLAGVSHQF.

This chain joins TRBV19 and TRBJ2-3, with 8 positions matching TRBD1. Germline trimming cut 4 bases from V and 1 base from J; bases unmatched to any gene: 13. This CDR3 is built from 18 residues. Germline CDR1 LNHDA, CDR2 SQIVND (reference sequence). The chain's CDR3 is CASSRTFGTGPRTDTQYF. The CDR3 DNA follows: TGTGCCAGTAGTAGGACCTTTGGGACAGGTCCACGCACAGATACGCAGTATTTT.

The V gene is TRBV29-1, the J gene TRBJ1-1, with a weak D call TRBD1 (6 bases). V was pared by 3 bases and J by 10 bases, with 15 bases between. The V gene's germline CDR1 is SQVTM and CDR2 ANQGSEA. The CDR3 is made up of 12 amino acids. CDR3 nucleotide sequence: TGCAGCGTTGAGATAGGATCCAGGGGAGCTTTCTTT. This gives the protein CSVEIGSRGAFF.

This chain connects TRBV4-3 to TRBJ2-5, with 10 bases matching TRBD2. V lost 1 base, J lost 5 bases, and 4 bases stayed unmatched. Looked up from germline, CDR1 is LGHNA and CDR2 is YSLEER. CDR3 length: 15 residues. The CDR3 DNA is TGCGCCAGCAGCCAAGGAGCGGGAGGGCCGGAGACCCAGTACTTC. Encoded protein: CASSQGAGGPETQYF.

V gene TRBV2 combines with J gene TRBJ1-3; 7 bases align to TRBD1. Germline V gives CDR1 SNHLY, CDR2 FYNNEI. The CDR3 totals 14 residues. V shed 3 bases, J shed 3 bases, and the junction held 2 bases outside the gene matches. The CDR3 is CASSDPGGGNTIYF. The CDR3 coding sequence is TGTGCCAGCAGTGATCCAGGGGGTGGAAACACCATATATTTT.

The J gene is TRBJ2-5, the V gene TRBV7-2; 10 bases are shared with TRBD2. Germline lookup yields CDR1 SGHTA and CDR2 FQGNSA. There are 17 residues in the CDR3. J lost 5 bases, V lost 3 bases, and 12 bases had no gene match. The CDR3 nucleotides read TGTGCCAGCAGCTTGATGACGCAGCGGGGGGGCGGGGAGACCCAGTACTTC. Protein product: CASSLMTQRGGGETQYF. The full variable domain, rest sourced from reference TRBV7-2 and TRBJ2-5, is GAGVSQSPSNKVTEKGKDVELRCDPISGHTALYWYRQSLGQGLEFLIYFQGNSAPDKSGLPSDRFSAERTGGSVSTLTIQRTQQEDSAVYLCASSLMTQRGGGETQYFGPGTRLLVL.

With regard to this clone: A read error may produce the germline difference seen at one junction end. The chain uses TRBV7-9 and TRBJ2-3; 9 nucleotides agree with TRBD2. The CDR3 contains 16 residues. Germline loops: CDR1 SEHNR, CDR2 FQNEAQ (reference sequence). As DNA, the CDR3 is TGTTCCAGCAGCCCCGGAGTAGCGGGGGTTACGGATACGCAGTATTTT. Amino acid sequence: CSSSPGVAGVTDTQYF.

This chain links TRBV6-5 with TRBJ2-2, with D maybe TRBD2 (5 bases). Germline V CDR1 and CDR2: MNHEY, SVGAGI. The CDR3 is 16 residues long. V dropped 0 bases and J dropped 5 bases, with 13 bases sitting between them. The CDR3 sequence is CASSYSGGSATGELFF. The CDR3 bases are TGTGCCAGCAGTTACTCGGGTGGGAGTGCGACCGGGGAGCTGTTTTTT.